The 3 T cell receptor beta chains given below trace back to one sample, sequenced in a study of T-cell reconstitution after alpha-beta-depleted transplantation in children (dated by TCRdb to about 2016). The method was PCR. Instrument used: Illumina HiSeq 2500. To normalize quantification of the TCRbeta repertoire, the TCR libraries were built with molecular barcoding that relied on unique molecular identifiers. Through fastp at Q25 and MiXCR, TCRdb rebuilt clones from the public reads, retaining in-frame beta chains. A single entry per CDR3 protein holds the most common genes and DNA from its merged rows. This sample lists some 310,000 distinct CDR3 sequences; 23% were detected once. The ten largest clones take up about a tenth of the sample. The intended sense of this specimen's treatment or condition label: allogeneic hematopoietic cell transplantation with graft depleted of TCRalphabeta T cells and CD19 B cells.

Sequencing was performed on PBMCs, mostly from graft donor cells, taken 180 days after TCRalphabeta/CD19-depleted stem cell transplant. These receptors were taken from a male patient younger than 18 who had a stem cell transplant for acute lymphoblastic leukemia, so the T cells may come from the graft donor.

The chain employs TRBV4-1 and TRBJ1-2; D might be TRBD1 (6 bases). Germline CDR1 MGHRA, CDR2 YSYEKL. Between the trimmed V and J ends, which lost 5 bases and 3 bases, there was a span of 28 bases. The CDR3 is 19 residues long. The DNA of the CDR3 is TGCGCCAGCAGCAACCCTATGGTTACGAAGGACAGCGTTTACTATGGCTACACCTTC. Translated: CASSNPMVTKDSVYYGYTF.

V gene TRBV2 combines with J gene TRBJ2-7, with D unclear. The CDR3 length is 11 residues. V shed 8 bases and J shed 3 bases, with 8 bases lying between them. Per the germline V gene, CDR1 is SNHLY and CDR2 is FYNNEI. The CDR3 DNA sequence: TGTGCCAGCCTCATTGTCTACGAGCAGTACTTC. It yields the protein CASLIVYEQYF.

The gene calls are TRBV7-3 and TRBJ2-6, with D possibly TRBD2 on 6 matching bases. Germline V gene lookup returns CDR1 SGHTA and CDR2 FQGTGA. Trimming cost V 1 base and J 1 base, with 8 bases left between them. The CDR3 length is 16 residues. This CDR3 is CASSLKAGSGANVLTF. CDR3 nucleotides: TGTGCCAGCAGCTTAAAGGCGGGATCTGGGGCCAACGTCCTGACTTTC.